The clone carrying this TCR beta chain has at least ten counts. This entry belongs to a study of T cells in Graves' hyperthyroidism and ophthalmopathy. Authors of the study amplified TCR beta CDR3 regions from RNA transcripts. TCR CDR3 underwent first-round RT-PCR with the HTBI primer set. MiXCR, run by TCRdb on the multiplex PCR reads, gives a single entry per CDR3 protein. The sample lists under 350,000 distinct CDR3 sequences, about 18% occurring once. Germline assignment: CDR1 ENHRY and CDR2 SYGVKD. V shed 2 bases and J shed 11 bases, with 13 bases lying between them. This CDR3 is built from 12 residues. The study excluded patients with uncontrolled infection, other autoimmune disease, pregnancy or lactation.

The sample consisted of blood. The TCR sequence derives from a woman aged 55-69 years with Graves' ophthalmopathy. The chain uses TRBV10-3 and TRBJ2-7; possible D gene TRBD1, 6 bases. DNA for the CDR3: TGTGCCATCAGTGAGACCCGGGACAAGAAGTACTTC. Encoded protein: CAISETRDKKYF.